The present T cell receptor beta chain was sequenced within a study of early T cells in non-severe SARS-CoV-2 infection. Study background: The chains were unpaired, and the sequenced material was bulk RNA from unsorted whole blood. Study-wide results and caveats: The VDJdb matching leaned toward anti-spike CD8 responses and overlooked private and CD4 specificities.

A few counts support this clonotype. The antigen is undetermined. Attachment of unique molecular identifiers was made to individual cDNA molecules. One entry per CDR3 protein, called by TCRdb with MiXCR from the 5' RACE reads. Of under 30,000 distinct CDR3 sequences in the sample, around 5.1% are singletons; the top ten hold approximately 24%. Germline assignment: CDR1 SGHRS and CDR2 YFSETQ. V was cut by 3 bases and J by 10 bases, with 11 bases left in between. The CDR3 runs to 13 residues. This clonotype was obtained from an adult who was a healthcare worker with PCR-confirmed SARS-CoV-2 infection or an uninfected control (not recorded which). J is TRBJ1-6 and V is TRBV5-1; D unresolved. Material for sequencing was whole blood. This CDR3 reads CASSSGGYSPLHF. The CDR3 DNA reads TGCGCCAGCAGCTCCGGTGGCTACTCACCCCTCCACTTT. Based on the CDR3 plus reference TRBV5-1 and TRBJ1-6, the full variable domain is KAGVTQTPRYLIKTRGQQVTLSCSPISGHRSVSWYQQTPGQGLQFLFEYFSETQRNKGNFPGRFSGRQFSNSRSEMNVSTLELGDSALYLCASSSGGYSPLHFGNGTRLTVT.